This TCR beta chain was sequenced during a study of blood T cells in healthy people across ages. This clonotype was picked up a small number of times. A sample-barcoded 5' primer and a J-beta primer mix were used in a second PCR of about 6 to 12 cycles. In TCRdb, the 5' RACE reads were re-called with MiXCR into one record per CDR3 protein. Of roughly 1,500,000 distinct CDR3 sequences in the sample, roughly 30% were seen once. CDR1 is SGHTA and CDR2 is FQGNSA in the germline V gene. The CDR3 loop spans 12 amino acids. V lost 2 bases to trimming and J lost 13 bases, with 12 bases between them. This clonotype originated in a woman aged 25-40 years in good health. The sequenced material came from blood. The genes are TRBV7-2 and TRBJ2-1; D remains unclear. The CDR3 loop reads CASSLWAWGQFF. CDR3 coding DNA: TGTGCCAGCAGCTTATGGGCTTGGGGTCAGTTCTTC.